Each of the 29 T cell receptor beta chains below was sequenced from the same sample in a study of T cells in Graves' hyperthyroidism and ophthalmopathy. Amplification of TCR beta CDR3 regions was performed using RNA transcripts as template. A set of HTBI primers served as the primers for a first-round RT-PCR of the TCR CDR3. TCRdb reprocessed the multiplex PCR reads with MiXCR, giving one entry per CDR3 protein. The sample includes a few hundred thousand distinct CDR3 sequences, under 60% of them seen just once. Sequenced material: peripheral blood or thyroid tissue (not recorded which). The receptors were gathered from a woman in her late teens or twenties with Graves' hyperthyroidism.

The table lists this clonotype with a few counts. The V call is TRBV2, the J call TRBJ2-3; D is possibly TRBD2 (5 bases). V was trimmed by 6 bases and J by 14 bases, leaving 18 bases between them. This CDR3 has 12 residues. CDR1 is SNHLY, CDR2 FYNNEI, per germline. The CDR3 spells CASSLTDSPRYF. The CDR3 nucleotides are TGTGCCAGCAGCCTGACGGACTCGCCACGGTATTTT. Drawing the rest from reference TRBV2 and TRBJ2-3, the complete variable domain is EPEVTQTPSHQVTQMGQEVILRCVPISNHLYFYWYRQILGQKVEFLVSFYNNEISEKSEIFDDQFSVERPDGSNFTLKIRSTKLEDSAMYFCASSLTDSPRYFGPGTRLTVL.

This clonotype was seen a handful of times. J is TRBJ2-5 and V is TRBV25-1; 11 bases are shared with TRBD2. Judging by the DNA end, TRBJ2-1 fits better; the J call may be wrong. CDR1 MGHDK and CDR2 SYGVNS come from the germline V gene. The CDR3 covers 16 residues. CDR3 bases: TGTGCCAGCAGGGCGCCGGGACTAGCGGTCTACAATGAGCAGTTCTTC. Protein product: CASRAPGLAVYNEQFF.

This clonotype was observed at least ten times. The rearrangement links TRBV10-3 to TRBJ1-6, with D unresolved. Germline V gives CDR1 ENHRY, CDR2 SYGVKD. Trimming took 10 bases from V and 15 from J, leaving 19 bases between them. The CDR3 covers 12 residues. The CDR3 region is CATRRVTEDLHF. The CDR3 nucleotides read TGTGCCACCCGGAGGGTTACAGAGGACCTCCACTTT.

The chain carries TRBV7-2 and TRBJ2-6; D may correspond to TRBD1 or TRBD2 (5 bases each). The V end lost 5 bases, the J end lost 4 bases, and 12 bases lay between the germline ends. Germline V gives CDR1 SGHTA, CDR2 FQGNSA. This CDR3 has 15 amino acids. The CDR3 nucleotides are TGTGCCAGCAGCCTAGGGACCCCCGGGGCCAACGTCCTGACTTTC. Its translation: CASSLGTPGANVLTF.

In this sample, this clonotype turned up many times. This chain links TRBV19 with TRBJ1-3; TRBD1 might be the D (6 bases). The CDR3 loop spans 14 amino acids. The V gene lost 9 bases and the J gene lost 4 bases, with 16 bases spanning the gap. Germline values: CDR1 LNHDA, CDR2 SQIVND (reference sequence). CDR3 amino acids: CASLLDSWGNTIYF. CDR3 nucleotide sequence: TGTGCCAGCCTCCTGGACAGTTGGGGAAACACCATATATTTT.

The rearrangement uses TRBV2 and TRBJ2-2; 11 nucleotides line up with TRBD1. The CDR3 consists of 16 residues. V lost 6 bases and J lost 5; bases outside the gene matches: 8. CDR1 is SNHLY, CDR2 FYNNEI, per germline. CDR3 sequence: CASRRDRGSSTGELFF. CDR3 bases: TGTGCCAGCAGACGGGACAGGGGGAGCTCAACCGGGGAGCTGTTTTTT. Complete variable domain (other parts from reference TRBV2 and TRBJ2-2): EPEVTQTPSHQVTQMGQEVILRCVPISNHLYFYWYRQILGQKVEFLVSFYNNEISEKSEIFDDQFSVERPDGSNFTLKIRSTKLEDSAMYFCASRRDRGSSTGELFFGEGSRLTVL.

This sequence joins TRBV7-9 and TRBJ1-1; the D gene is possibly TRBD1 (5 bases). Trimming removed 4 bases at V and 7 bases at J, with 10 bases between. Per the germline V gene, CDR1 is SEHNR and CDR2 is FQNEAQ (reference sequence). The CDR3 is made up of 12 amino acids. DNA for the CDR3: TGTGCCAGCAGCTCCAGGGCAAATGAAGCTTTCTTT. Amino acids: CASSSRANEAFF.

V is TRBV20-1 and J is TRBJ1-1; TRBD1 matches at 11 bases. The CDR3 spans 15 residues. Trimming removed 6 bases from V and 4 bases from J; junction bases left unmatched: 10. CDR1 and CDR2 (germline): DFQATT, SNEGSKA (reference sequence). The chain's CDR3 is CSAARSGTGGTEAFF. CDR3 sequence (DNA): TGCAGTGCCGCCCGTTCGGGGACAGGGGGCACTGAAGCTTTCTTT.

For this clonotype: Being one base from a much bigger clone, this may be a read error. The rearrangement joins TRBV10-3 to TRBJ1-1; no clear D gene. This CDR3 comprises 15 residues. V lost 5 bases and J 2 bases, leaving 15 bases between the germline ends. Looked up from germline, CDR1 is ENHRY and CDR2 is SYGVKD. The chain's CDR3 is CAISRLADLNTEAFF. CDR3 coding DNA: TGTGCCATCAGTAGGTTGGCAGACCTTAACACTGAAGCTTTCTTT.

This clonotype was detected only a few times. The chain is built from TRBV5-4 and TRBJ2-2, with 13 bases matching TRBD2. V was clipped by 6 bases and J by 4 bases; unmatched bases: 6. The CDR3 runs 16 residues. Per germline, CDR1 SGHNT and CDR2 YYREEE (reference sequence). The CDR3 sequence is CASKLAGGPLTGELFF. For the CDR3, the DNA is TGTGCCAGCAAACTAGCGGGAGGGCCGCTCACCGGGGAGCTGTTTTTT. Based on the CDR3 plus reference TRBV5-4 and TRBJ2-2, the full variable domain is ETGVTQSPTHLIKTRGQQVTLRCSSQSGHNTVSWYQQALGQGPQFIFQYYREEENGRGNFPPRFSGLQFPNYSSELNVNALELDDSALYLCASKLAGGPLTGELFFGEGSRLTVL.

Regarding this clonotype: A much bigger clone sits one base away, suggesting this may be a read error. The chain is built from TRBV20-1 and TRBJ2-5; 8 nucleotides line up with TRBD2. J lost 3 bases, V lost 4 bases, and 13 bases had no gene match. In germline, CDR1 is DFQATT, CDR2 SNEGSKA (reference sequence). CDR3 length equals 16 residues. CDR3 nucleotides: TGCAGTGCTAAAGACCCATCACCAGCGGGAGAAGAGACCCAGTACTTC. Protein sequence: CSAKDPSPAGEETQYF.

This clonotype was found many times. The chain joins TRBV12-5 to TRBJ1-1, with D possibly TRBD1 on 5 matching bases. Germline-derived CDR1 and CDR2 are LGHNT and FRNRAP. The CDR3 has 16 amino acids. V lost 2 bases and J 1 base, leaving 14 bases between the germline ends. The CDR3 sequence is CASGLLLPRANTEAFF. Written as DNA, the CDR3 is TGTGCTAGTGGTTTGCTGCTCCCCAGGGCGAACACTGAAGCTTTCTTT.

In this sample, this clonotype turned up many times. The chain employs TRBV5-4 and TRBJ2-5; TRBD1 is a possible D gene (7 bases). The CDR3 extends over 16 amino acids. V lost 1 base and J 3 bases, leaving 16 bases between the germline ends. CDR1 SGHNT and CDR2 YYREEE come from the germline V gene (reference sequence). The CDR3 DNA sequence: TGTGCCAGCAGCTTGTCTGTGCAGGGGGGTAAAGAGACCCAGTACTTC. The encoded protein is CASSLSVQGGKETQYF.

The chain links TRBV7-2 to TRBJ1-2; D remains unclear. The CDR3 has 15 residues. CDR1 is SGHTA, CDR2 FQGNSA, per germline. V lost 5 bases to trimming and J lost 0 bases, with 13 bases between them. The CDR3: CASSLGLVANYGYTF. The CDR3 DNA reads TGTGCCAGCAGCCTGGGGTTGGTAGCTAACTATGGCTACACCTTC.

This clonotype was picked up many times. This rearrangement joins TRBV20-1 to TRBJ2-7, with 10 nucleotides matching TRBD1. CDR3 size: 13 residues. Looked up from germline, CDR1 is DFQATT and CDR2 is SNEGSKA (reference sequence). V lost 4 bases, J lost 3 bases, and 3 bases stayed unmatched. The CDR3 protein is CSAKWDRGYEQYF. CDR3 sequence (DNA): TGCAGTGCTAAATGGGACAGGGGCTACGAGCAGTACTTC.

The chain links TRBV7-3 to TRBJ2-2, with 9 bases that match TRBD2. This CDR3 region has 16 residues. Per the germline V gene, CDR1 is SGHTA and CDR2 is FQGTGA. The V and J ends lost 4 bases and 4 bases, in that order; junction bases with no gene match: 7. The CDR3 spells CASSSDSGRGTGELFF. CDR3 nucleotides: TGTGCCAGCAGCTCCGATAGCGGGAGAGGCACCGGGGAGCTGTTTTTT.

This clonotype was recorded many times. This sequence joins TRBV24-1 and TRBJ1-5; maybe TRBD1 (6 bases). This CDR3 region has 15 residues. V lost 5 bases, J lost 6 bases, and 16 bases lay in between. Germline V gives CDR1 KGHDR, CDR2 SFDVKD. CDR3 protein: CATSVPGGVGQPQHF. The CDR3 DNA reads TGTGCCACCAGTGTCCCGGGGGGCGTCGGTCAGCCCCAGCATTTT.

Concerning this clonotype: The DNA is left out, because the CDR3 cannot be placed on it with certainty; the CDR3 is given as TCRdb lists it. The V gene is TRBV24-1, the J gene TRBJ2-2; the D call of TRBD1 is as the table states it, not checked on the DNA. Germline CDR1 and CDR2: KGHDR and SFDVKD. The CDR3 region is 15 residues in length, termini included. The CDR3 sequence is CATGNGTYWMGSCFF.

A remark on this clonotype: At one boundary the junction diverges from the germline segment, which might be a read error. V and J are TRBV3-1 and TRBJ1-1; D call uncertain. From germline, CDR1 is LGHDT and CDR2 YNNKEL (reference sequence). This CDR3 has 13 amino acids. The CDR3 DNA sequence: TGTGCCGGCAGCCAAGGCGTGAACACTGAAGCTTTCTTT. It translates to CAGSQGVNTEAFF.

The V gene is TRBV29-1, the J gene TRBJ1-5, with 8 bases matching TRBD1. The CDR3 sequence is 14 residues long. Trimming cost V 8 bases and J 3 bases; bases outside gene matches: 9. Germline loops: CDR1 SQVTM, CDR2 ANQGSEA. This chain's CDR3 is CSPSTGAINQPQHF. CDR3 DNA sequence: TGCAGCCCTTCGACAGGGGCTATCAATCAGCCCCAGCATTTT. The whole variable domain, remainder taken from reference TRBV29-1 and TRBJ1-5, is SAVISQKPSRDICQRGTSLTIQCQVDSQVTMMFWYRQQPGQSLTLIATANQGSEATYESGFVIDKFPISRPNLTFSTLTVSNMSPEDSSIYLCSPSTGAINQPQHFGDGTRLSIL.

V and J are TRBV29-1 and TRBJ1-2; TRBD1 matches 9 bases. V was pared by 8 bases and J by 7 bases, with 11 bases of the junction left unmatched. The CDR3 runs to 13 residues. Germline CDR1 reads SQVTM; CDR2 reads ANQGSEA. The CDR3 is CSRSQGASSGYTF. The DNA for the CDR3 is TGCAGCCGATCACAGGGGGCGTCAAGTGGCTACACCTTC.

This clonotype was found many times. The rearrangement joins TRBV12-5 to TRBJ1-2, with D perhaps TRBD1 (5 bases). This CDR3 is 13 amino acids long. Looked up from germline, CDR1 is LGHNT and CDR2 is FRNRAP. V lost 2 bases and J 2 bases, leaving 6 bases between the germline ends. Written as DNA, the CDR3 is TGTGCTAGTGGTTTGAACAGGAACTATGGCTACACCTTC. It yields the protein CASGLNRNYGYTF.

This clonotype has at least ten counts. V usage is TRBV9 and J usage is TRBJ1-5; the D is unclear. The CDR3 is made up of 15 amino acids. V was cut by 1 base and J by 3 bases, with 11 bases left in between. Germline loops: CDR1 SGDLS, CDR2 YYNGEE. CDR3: CASSVNGEPNQPQHF. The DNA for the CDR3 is TGTGCCAGCAGCGTAAACGGGGAGCCCAATCAGCCCCAGCATTTT.

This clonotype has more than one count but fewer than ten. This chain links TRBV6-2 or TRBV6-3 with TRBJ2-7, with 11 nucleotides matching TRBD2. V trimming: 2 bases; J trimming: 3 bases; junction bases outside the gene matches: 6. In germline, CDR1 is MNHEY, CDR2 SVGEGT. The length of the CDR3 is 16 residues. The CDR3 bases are TGTGCCAGCAGTTACGCGGGACTAGCGGATGACTACGAGCAGTACTTC. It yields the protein CASSYAGLADDYEQYF.

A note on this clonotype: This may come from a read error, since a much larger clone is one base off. The CDR3, as DNA: TGCAGCGTTCCAGGGGGCAGCACAGATACGCAGTATTTT. Protein sequence: CSVPGGSTDTQYF. This chain uses TRBV29-1 with TRBJ2-3, with 8 bases fitting TRBD1. Per germline, CDR1 SQVTM and CDR2 ANQGSEA. The CDR3 runs to 13 residues. The J segment lost 0 bases and the V segment lost 5 bases, leaving 1 base of the junction unmatched.

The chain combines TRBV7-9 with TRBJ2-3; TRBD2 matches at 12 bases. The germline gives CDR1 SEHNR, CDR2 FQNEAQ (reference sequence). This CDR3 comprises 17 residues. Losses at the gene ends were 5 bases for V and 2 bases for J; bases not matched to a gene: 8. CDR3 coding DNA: TGTGCCAGCAGCAACGGACTAGCGGGAATGAACACAGATACGCAGTATTTT. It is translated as CASSNGLAGMNTDTQYF.

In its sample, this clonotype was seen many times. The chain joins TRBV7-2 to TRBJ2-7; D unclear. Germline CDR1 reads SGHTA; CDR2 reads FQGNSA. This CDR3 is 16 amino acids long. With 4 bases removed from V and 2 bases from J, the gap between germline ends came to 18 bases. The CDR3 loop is CASSSEGPVGTYEQYF. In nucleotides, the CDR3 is TGTGCCAGCAGCTCCGAAGGGCCAGTGGGTACCTACGAGCAGTACTTC.

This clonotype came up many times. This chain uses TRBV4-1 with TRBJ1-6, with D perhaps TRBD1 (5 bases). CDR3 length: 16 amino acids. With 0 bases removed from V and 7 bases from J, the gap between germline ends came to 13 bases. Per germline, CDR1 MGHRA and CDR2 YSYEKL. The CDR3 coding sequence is TGCGCCAGCAGCCAAGATCTTAGGGGTCCAAATTCACCCCTCCACTTT. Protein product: CASSQDLRGPNSPLHF.

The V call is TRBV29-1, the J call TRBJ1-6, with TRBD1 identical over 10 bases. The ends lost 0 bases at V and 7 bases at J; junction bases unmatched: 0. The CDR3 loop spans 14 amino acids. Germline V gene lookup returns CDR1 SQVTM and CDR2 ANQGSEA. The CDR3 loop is CSVEETGGNSPLHF. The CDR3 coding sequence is TGCAGCGTTGAAGAGACAGGGGGCAATTCACCCCTCCACTTT.